The subject of this entry is one T cell receptor beta chain. These data belong to a study of blood T cell repertoires in COVID-19. Study background: COVID-19 samples collected from the United States, Italy and Spain covered acute and convalescent phases. In each case, the material was cDNA or gDNA derived from T cells, B-cell-depleted T cells, or PBMCs.

This CDR3 comprises 18 residues. V dropped 0 bases and J dropped 4; count of bases not matched to a gene: 7. CDR1 and CDR2 (germline): LNHDA, SQIVND (reference sequence). Seattle enrolled patients during active infection and tracked them longitudinally. The authors' processing: Reference gene primer amplification in the assay estimated nucleated cell counts. The assay was immunoSEQ multiplex PCR, and TCRdb's table has in-frame clones only and misses some. The V and J calls and clone size are taken from that table; D and trimming were inferred from the DNA. The sample has about 170,000 clones, approximately 87% seen once.

The sample taken for sequencing was peripheral blood. The chain joins TRBV19 to TRBJ2-1, with 12 positions matching TRBD2. This receptor was obtained from a woman aged 60-75 years with COVID-19, enrolled during active disease. CDR3 residues: CASSIDAASGRAYNEQFF. DNA for the CDR3: TGTGCCAGTAGTATAGATGCGGCTAGCGGGAGGGCATACAATGAGCAGTTCTTC.